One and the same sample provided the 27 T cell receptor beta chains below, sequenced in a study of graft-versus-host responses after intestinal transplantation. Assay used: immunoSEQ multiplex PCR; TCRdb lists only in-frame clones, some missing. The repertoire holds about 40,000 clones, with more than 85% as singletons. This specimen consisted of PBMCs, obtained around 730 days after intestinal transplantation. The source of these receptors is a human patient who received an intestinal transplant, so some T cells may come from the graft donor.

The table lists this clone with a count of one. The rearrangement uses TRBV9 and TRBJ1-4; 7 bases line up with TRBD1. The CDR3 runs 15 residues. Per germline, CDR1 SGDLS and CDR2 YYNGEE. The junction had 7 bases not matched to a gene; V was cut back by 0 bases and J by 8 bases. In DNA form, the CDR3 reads TGTGCCAGCAGCGTAGTTTCAGGGGGAGGCGAAAAACTGTTTTTT. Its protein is CASSVVSGGGEKLFF.

The CDR3 sequence is CASSDGTDYNEQFF. CDR3 nucleotides: TGCGCCAGCAGTGATGGGACGGATTACAATGAGCAGTTCTTC. This rearrangement joins TRBV10-1 to TRBJ2-1; D possibly uses TRBD1 or TRBD2 (5 bases each). Trimming left V 3 bases short and J 4 bases short, with 10 bases between. This CDR3 is built from 14 residues. CDR1 and CDR2 (germline): WNHNN, SYGVQD (reference sequence).

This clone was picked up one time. CDR3 protein: CASSMDSQSLSSYNEQFF. As DNA, the CDR3 is TGTGCCAGTAGTATGGACTCTCAGTCCCTCAGCTCCTACAATGAGCAGTTCTTC. V usage is TRBV19 and J usage is TRBJ2-1; possibly TRBD2 for D (5 bases). Trimming left V 3 bases short and J 0 bases short, with 18 bases between. Germline CDR1 LNHDA, CDR2 SQIVND (reference sequence). The CDR3 length is 18 residues.

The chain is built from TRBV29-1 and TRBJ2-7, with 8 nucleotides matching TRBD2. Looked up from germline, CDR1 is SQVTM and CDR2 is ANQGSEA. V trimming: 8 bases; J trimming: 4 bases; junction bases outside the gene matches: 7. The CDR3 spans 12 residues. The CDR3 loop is CSCRGGIYEQYF. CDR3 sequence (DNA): TGCAGCTGCCGGGGGGGGATTTACGAGCAGTACTTC.

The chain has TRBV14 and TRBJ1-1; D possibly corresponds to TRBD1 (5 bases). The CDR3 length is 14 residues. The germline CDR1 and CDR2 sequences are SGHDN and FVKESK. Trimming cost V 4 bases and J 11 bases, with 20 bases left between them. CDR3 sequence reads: CASSPREQDRMAFF. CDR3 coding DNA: TGTGCCAGCAGCCCCCGTGAACAGGACCGGATGGCTTTCTTT.

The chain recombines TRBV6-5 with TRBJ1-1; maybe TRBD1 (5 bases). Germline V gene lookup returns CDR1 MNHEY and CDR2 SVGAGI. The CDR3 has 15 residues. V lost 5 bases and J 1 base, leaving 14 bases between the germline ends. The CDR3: CASSPIRGGNTEAFF. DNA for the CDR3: TGTGCCAGCAGTCCCATTCGCGGGGGGAACACTGAAGCTTTCTTT.

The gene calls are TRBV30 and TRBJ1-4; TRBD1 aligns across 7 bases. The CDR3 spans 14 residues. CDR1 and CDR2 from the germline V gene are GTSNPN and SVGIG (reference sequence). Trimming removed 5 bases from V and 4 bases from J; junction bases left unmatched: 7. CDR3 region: CAWGGQFVNEKLFF. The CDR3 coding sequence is TGTGCCTGGGGGGGACAGTTTGTTAATGAAAAACTGTTTTTT.

The CDR3 nucleotides are TGTGCCAGCAATGCGTATGGGGGCGAAGAGACCCAGTACTTC. Residues: CASNAYGGEETQYF. This sequence joins TRBV2 and TRBJ2-5; tentatively, D is TRBD1 (6 bases). The CDR3 totals 14 residues. Germline V gene data show CDR1 as SNHLY and CDR2 as FYNNEI. V lost 7 bases and J 3 bases, leaving 15 bases between the germline ends.

CDR3 coding DNA: TGTGCCAGCAGTCCCCTTACTGGACCTATTGAAGCTTTCTTT. This codes for CASSPLTGPIEAFF. J is TRBJ1-1 and V is TRBV6-5; D gene unclear. The CDR3 is 14 residues long. Germline CDR1 is MNHEY and CDR2 is SVGAGI. V lost 5 bases and J lost 7, with 17 bases in between.

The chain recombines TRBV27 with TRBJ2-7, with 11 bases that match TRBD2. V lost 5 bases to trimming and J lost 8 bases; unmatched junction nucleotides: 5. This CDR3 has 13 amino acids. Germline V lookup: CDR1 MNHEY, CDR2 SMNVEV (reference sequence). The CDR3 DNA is TGTGCCAGCAGTCAGGGGACTAGCGGCAAGCAGTACTTC. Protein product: CASSQGTSGKQYF.

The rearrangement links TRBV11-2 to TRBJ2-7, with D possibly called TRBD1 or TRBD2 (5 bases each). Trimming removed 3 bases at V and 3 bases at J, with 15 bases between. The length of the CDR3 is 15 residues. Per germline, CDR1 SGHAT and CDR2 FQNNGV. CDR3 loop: CASSLGPTLVYEQYF. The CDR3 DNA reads TGTGCCAGCAGCTTGGGACCGACTCTAGTCTACGAGCAGTACTTC.

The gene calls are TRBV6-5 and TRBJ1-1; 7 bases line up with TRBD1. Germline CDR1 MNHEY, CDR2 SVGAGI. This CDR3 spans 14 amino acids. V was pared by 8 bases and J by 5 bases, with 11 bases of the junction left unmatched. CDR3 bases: TGTGCCAGCGTATCTCAGGGGGGTAAGACTGAAGCTTTCTTT. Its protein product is CASVSQGGKTEAFF.

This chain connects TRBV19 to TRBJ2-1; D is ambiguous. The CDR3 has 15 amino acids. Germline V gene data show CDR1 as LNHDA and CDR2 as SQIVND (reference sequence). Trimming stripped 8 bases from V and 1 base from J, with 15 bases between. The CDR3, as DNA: TGTGCCAGTCAGGACGATTCGGCATCCTACAATGAGCAGTTCTTC. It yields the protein CASQDDSASYNEQFF.

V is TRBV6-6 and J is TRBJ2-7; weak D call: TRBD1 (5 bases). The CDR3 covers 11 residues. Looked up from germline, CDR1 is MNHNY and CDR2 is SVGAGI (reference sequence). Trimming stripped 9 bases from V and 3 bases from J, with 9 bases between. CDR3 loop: CARQEHYEQYF. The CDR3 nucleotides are TGTGCCAGACAGGAGCACTACGAGCAGTACTTC.

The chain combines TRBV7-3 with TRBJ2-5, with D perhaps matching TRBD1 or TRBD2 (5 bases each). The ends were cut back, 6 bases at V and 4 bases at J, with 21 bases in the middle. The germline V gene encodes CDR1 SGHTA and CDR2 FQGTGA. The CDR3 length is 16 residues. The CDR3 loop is CASSSEVRGDGETQYF. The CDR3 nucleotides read TGTGCCAGCAGTTCGGAGGTGAGGGGCGATGGAGAGACCCAGTACTTC.

The CDR3 loop is CATHTNREGETQYF. The CDR3 DNA reads as TGTGCCACCCATACAAACAGGGAAGGCGAGACCCAGTACTTC. V usage is TRBV10-3 and J usage is TRBJ2-5, with a weak D call TRBD1 (6 bases). CDR1 is ENHRY, CDR2 SYGVKD, per germline. The CDR3 covers 14 residues. V dropped 10 bases and J dropped 5 bases, with 20 bases sitting between them.

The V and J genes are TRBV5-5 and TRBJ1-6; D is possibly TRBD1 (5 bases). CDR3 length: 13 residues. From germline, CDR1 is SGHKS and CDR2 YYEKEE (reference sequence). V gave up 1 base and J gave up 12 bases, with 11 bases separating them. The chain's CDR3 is CASSLSGGRPLHF. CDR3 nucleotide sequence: TGTGCCAGCAGCTTGTCCGGGGGACGACCCCTCCACTTT. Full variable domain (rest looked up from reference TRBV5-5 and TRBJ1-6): DAGVTQSPTHLIKTRGQQVTLRCSPISGHKSVSWYQQVLGQGPQFIFQYYEKEERGRGNFPDRFSARQFPNYSSELNVNALLLGDSALYLCASSLSGGRPLHFGNGTRLTVT.

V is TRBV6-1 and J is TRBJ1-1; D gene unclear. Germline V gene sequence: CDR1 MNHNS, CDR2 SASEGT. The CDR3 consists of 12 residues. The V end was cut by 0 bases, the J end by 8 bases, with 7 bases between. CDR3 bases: TGTGCCAGCAGTGAAGCGGGAGGGGAAGCTTTCTTT. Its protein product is CASSEAGGEAFF.

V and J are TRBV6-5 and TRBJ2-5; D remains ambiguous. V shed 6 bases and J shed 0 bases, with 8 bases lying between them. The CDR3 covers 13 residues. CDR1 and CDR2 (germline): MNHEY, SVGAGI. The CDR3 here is CASRLQYQETQYF. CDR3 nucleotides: TGTGCCAGCAGGCTCCAGTACCAAGAGACCCAGTACTTC.

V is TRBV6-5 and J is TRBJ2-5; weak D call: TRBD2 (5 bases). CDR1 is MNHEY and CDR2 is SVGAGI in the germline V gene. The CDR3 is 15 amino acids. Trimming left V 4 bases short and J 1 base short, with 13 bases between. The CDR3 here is CASSSTPGVQETQYF. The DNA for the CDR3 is TGTGCCAGCAGTTCCACGCCCGGGGTCCAAGAGACCCAGTACTTC.

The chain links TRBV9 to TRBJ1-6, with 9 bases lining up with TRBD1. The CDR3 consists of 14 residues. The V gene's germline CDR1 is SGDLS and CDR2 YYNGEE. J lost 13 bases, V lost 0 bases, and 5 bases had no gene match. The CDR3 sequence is CASSVGGQGWPLHF. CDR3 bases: TGTGCCAGCAGCGTAGGGGGACAGGGTTGGCCCCTCCACTTT.

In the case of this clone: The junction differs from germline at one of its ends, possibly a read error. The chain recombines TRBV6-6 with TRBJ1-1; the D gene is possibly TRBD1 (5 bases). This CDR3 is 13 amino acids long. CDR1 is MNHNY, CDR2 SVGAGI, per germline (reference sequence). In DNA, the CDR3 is TGTGCCAGCCACGGCAGGGCTAACAGTGAAGCTTTCTTT. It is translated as CASHGRANSEAFF.

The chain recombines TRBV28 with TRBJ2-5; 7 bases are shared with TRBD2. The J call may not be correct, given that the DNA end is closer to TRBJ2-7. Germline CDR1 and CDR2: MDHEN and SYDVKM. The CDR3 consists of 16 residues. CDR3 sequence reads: CASSDTDPSGPYEQYF. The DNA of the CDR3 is TGTGCCAGCAGTGATACGGATCCTAGCGGCCCCTACGAGCAGTACTTC.

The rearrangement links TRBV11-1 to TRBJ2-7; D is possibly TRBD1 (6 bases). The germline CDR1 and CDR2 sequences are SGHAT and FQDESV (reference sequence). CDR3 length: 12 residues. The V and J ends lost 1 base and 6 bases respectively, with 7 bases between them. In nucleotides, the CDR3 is TGTGCCAGCAGCTTAGGGGGGCCCGAGCAGTACTTC. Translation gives CASSLGGPEQYF.

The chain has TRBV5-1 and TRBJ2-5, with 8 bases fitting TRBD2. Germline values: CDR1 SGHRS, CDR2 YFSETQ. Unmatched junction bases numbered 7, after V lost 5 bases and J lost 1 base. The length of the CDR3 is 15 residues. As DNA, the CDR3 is TGCGCCAGCAGGGGGAGCAGCGGGGGCCAAGAGACCCAGTACTTC. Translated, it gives CASRGSSGGQETQYF.

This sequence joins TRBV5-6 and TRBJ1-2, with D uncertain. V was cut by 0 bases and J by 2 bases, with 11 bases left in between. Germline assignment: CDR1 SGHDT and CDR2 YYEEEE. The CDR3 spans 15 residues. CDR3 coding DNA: TGTGCCAGCAGCTTGGTTCGTGAAGAGAACTATGGCTACACCTTC. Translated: CASSLVREENYGYTF.

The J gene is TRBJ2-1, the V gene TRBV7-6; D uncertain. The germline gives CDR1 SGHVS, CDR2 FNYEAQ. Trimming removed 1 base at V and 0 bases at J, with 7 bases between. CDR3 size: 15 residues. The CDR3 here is CASSLVGSSYNEQFF. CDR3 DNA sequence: TGTGCCAGCAGCTTAGTGGGTAGCTCCTACAATGAGCAGTTCTTC.